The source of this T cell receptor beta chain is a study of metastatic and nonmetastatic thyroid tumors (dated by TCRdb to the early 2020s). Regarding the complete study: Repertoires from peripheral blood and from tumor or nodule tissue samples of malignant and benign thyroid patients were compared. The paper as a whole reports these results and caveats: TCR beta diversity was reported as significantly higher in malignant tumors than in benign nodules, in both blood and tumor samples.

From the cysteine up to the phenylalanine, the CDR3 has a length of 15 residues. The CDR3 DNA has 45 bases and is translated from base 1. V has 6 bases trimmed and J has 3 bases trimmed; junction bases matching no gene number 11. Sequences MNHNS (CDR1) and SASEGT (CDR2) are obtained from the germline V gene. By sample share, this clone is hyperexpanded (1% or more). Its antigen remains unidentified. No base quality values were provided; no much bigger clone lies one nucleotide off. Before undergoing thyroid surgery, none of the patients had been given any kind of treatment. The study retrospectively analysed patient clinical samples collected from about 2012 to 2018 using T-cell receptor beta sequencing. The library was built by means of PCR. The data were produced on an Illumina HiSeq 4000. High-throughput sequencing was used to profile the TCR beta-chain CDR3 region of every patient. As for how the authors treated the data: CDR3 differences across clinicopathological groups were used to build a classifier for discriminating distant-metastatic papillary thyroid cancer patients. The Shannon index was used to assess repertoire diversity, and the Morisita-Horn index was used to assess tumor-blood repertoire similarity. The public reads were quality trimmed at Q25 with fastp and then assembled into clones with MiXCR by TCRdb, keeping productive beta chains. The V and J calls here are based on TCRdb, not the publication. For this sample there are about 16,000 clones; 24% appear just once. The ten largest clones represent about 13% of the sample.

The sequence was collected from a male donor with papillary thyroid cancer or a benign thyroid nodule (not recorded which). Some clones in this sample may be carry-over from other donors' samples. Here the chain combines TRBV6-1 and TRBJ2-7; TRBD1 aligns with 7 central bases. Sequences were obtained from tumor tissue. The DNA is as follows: TGTGCCAGCAGCGATGACAGGGTAAATTACTACGAGCAGTACTTC. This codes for CASSDDRVNYYEQYF.